This TCR beta chain was profiled in a study of read filtering for tumor transcriptome and immune sequencing. Study summary: Revised staging placed under ten patients in R-ISS I, 15 to 20 in II, about 7 in III. TCR-mapped reads were about 3.5 to 10.27 million with IR-seq versus about 85 to 1273 with RNA-seq.

The study's findings and limits: This fraction held mixed bone marrow immune cells after CD138-negative sorting.

Of note for this clonotype: The antigen remains undetermined. This could be a read error, since a much larger clone is one nucleotide away.

Molecular barcoded adaptors covering alpha/delta and beta/gamma chains were used on approximately 400 ng RNA. One entry per CDR3 protein, called by TCRdb with MiXCR from the reads. Among about 60,000 distinct CDR3 sequences listed, over 11% were seen once. V lost 0 bases and J lost 3; bases outside the gene matches: 6. There are 15 residues in the CDR3. Per the germline V gene, CDR1 is DFQATT and CDR2 is SNEGSKA (reference sequence). The chain couples TRBV20-1 to TRBJ2-7; TRBD1 agrees at 9 bases. This receptor was obtained from a donor over 35 with multiple myeloma. The sample taken for sequencing was a population of CD138-negative cells sorted from bone marrow. The CDR3 loop reads CSARDVKTGGYEQYF. CDR3 sequence (DNA): TGCAGTGCTAGAGATGTGAAGACAGGGGGCTACGAGCAGTACTTC.